This TCR beta chain was recovered during a study of shared clonotypes between healthy human individuals. Study summary: Each donor had three CD4 naive, three CD4 memory, two CD8 naive and one CD8 memory plate.

Deletions cut 3 bases from V and 7 bases from J, with 5 bases between. The CDR3 is 11 amino acids. Germline V gives CDR1 SGHNT, CDR2 YYREEE (reference sequence). Whole-study findings and limits: Clonotypes shared by all four donors outscored non-shared clonotypes in generation probability. Larger estimated richness was generally seen in naive subsets than in memory subsets.

Note on this clone: Its antigen remains unidentified. This may be a read error: a much more frequent sequence differs by one nucleotide.

TCRdb's table, derived via immunoSEQ multiplex PCR, lists solely in-frame clones and lacks some. The repertoire includes roughly 850,000 clones, approximately 97% of them detected once, and about 0.25% sits in the top ten. Positively selected for CCR7, the CD45RO-negative cells used as naive CD8 cells excluded terminally differentiated effector memory CD45RA+ cells. The chain combines TRBV5-4 with TRBJ2-1; D tentatively fits TRBD1 or TRBD2 (5 bases each). This clonotype was sampled from a man under 40 in good health. Sequenced material: naive CD8+ T cells sorted from blood. The DNA for the CDR3 is TGTGCCAGCAGCTGGGGGAATGAGCAGTTCTTC. It specifies CASSWGNEQFF.